Listed below are T cell receptor beta chains from one sample, sequenced in a study of T cell repertoires in cytomegalovirus infection. TCRdb redid the calling of the reads with MiXCR, one entry per CDR3 protein. The sample carries 480,000 or so distinct CDR3 sequences, 11% recorded once. Sequencing input: PBMCs. The receptors here all came from a human donor in good health (CMV status not recorded). Some clones in this sample may be carry-over from other donors' samples. Both conserved end residues are part of each CDR3. A D gene is named only where the DNA matches it firmly. For some rows the clone size is stated as once, few or many, or as a class when expanded; others skip it.

CDR3 | DNA | V | size | D | J
CSARPPSGNREQYF | TGCAGTGCTAGGCCCCCTAGCGGGAACCGGGAGCAGTACTTC | TRBV20-1 | many | TRBD2 | TRBJ2-7
CASSFWGQDRTDTQYF | TGTGCCAGCAGCTTCTGGGGACAGGACCGGACAGATACGCAGTATTTT | TRBV7-9 | few | TRBD1 | TRBJ2-3
CASSLWGTETQYF | TGTGCCAGCAGCTTATGGGGAACAGAGACCCAGTACTTC | TRBV7-6 | many | NA | TRBJ2-5
CASSLPGGLKNEQYF | TGTGCCAGCAGCCTACCCGGGGGGCTGAAGAACGAGCAGTACTTC | TRBV4-2 | many | NA | TRBJ2-7
CASSRPGGGVEAYEQYF | TGTGCCAGCAGCCGACCTGGGGGCGGGGTCGAAGCCTACGAGCAGTACTTC | TRBV4-2 | NA | NA | TRBJ2-7
CASSGTGGNYEQYF | TGTGCCAGCAGTGGGACAGGAGGAAATTACGAGCAGTACTTC | TRBV28 | many | TRBD1 | TRBJ2-7
CASSYTGGLSATNEKLFF | TGTGCCAGCAGTTATACAGGGGGCCTCTCCGCAACTAATGAAAAACTGTTTTTT | TRBV6-6 | many | TRBD1 | TRBJ1-4
CASSLRAASSYEQYF | TGTGCCAGCAGTTTGAGGGCGGCGAGCTCCTACGAGCAGTACTTC | TRBV27 | few | NA | TRBJ2-7
CASSLEARRTDTQYF | TGTGCCAGCAGCTTAGAGGCCAGGAGGACAGATACGCAGTATTTT | TRBV7-8 | many | NA | TRBJ2-3
CASSTTENGANVLTF | TGTGCCAGCAGCACTACAGAGAATGGGGCCAACGTCCTGACTTTC | TRBV7-9 | many | NA | TRBJ2-6
CASSRGQPEAGNTIYF | TGTGCCAGCTCACGTGGACAGCCTGAGGCTGGAAACACCATATATTTT | TRBV18 | few | NA | TRBJ1-3
CASSLASSGKETQYF | TGTGCCAGCAGCTTAGCGTCTAGCGGGAAAGAGACCCAGTACTTC | TRBV7-2 | many | TRBD2 | TRBJ2-5
CSVGDRAGQPQHF | TGCAGCGTTGGAGACAGGGCAGGCCAGCCCCAGCATTTT | TRBV29-1 | few | TRBD1 | TRBJ1-5
CSARGPLNQPQHF | TGCAGTGCTAGGGGACCCCTGAATCAGCCCCAGCATTTT | TRBV20-1 | many | NA | TRBJ1-5
CASSLSPSGNYNEQFF | TGCGCCAGCAGCTTGTCTCCTAGCGGAAATTACAATGAGCAGTTCTTC | TRBV5-1 | many | TRBD2 | TRBJ2-1
CAWGQGGDTQYF | TGTGCCTGGGGACAGGGTGGAGATACGCAGTATTTT | TRBV30 | NA | TRBD1 | TRBJ2-3
CPTPGGSPGELFF | TGTCCCACCCCCGGGGGAAGCCCCGGGGAGCTGTTTTTT | TRBV19 | NA | NA | TRBJ2-2
CSARTLGGRSTDTQYF | TGCAGTGCTAGAACGTTAGGCGGGAGGTCAACAGATACGCAGTATTTT | TRBV20-1 | NA | TRBD2 | TRBJ2-3
CASSATSGSLYEQYF | TGCGCCAGCTCCGCGACTAGCGGAAGCCTCTACGAGCAGTACTTC | TRBV5-1 | NA | TRBD2 | TRBJ2-7
CASSLVEGGGTEAFF | TGTGCCAGCAGCTTGGTTGAAGGGGGTGGGACTGAAGCTTTCTTT | TRBV7-9 | NA | NA | TRBJ1-1
CASSPGTQPAGNSPLHF | TGTGCCAGCAGCCCCGGGACACAACCCGCGGGGAATTCACCCCTCCACTTT | TRBV7-6 | many | NA | TRBJ1-6
CATSEKTGTTSNQPQHF | TGTGCCACCAGTGAGAAAACCGGGACTACTAGCAATCAGCCCCAGCATTTT | TRBV24-1 | many | NA | TRBJ1-5
CASSADRVNTEAFF | TGTGCCAGCAGTGCTGACAGGGTGAACACTGAAGCTTTCTTT | TRBV2 | NA | TRBD1 | TRBJ1-1
CASSALGGGQETQYF | TGTGCCAGCAGCGCCTTAGGGGGAGGCCAAGAGACCCAGTACTTC | TRBV7-6 | NA | NA | TRBJ2-5
CASSFYGTGYEQYF | TGTGCCAGCAGTTTTTACGGGACAGGCTACGAGCAGTACTTC | TRBV12-3/TRBV12-4 | few | TRBD1 | TRBJ2-7